This T cell receptor beta chain was identified in a study of blood T cell repertoires in COVID-19. In the study overall: Sites in the United States, Italy and Spain provided acute and convalescent COVID-19 samples.

Method: immunoSEQ multiplex PCR; TCRdb's copy keeps in-frame clones and lacks some. This table has just over 150,000 clones, about nine tenths appearing once. The CDR3 covers 15 residues. Germline lookup yields CDR1 MDHEN and CDR2 SYDVKM. V was pared by 6 bases and J by 1 base, with 3 bases of the junction left unmatched. Seattle patients were enrolled while actively infected and followed longitudinally. The sequencing sample was made of peripheral blood. The chain is built from TRBV28 and TRBJ2-7; 13 bases are a match to TRBD2. The receptor comes from a man in his thirties or forties with COVID-19, enrolled during active disease. The CDR3 DNA sequence: TGTGCCAGCAGGCGGACTAGCGGGAGTTCCTACGAGCAGTACTTC. It is translated as CASRRTSGSSYEQYF.